One and the same sample provided the 16 T cell receptor beta chains below, sequenced in a study of tissue T cells after allogeneic stem cell transplantation. Profiled with immunoSEQ multiplex PCR; TCRdb holds only in-frame clones, not every one. Of over 3,000 clones listed, around half are singletons. Described time point: mouse harvest day 14 after allogeneic transplant. The graft held 10^6 splenic CD5+ T cells and 10^7 T-cell-depleted bone marrow cells. Sequenced input: gut tissue. The receptors come from a female BALB/c mouse given C57BL/6 T cells with graft-versus-host disease after an allogeneic hematopoietic cell transplant.

As to this clone: All gene names here are mouse names. The CDR3 extends 1 residue past the end of the read, so its final part is completed from the germline J gene. The chain is built from TRBV13-1 and TRBJ1-3; D call uncertain. The CDR3 loop spans 14 amino acids. Trimming took off 2 bases at V and 6 bases at J, with 12 bases between the two ends. Germline CDR1 NSHNY, CDR2 SYGAGN. The CDR3: CASSEWQNLNTLYF. Partial CDR3 DNA: TGTGCCAGCAGTGAGTGGCAGAACTTAAATACGCTCTAT.

A word on this clone: All gene names here are mouse names. The CDR3 goes on 1 residue after the read ends, and that part is filled in from the germline J gene. The V call is TRBV16, the J call TRBJ1-4; D uncertain. Trimming removed 1 base at V and 5 bases at J, with 11 bases between. This CDR3 region has 15 residues. Per germline, CDR1 SGHSA and CDR2 FRNQAP. The covered CDR3 bases are TGTGCAAGCAGCTTAGTGGCCAGCCCGAACGAAAGATTATTT. Translation: CASSLVASPNERLF. The CDR3 reads in full as CASSLVASPNERLFF.

This clone was observed a few times. Gene names are mouse gene names. The read is 1 residue too short to cover the CDR3 end, so that end is filled in from the germline J gene. The chain recombines TRBV26 with TRBJ1-3, with D hard to call. Germline V gene sequence: CDR1 KGHPV, CDR2 FQNQEV (reference sequence). This CDR3 region has 13 residues. V was cut by 6 bases and J by 0 bases, with 6 bases left in between. CDR3: CASRSNSGNTLYF. The sequenced CDR3 bases are TGTGCCAGCAGGAGTAATTCTGGAAATACGCTCTAT.

On this clone: The genes and germline here are from mouse. The CDR3 end falls 1 residue outside the read, so it is completed with the germline J gene. J is TRBJ2-7 and V is TRBV4; 8 bases fit TRBD2. The CDR3 extends over 14 amino acids. CDR1 and CDR2 (germline): LGHDT, YNNKQL (reference sequence). V shed 3 bases and J 3 bases; nucleotides not matched to a gene: 4. Incomplete CDR3 DNA: TGTGCCAGCAGCTACTGGGGGGAAGACTATGAACAGTAC. Protein sequence: CASSYWGEDYEQY. The whole CDR3 sequence is CASSYWGEDYEQYF.

Comment on this clone: Gene names are mouse gene names. The read halts 1 residue ahead of the CDR3 end, with the missing end drawn from the germline J gene. V and J are TRBV12-2 and TRBJ2-3, with TRBD1 matching 10 bases. The germline V gene has CDR1 SGHLS and CDR2 HYDKME. This CDR3 region has 15 residues. V was pared by 3 bases and J by 0 bases, with 2 bases of the junction left unmatched. CDR3 amino acids: CASSGQGVSAETLYF. CDR3 bases read: TGTGCCAGCTCTGGACAGGGGGTTAGTGCAGAAACGCTGTAT.

Points on this clone: The gene symbols are mouse symbols. The read terminates 1 residue ahead of where the CDR3 ends, so the germline J gene completes it. This chain joins TRBV17 and TRBJ2-7, with 10 bases that match TRBD2. CDR3 size: 14 residues. Germline V gene sequence: CDR1 MNHDT, CDR2 YYDKIL. V gave up 5 bases and J gave up 2 bases; unmatched junction bases: 3. The CDR3 protein is CASSPGTGAYEQYF. CDR3 bases read: TGTGCTAGCAGTCCCGGGACTGGGGCCTATGAACAGTAC. The complete variable domain, with remaining parts taken from reference TRBV17 and TRBJ2-7, reads DTTVKQNPRYKLARVGKPVNLICSQTMNHDTMYWYQKKPNQAPKLLLFYYDKILNREADTFEKFQSSRPNNSFCSLYIGSAGLEYSAMYLCASSPGTGAYEQYFGPGTRLTVL.

For this clone: The genes are named according to mouse. The CDR3 end lies 1 residue beyond the end of the read and is filled in from the germline J gene. The chain couples TRBV13-2 to TRBJ2-7, with 9 bases aligning to TRBD2. CDR3 size: 16 residues. Trimming removed 0 bases from V and 0 bases from J; junction bases left unmatched: 4. Germline values: CDR1 NNHNN, CDR2 SYGAGS (reference sequence). Incomplete CDR3 DNA: TGTGCCAGCGGTGATGCTGGGGGGGGTCTCTCCTATGAACAGTAC. It encodes CASGDAGGGLSYEQY. The whole CDR3 sequence is CASGDAGGGLSYEQYF.

Turning to this clone: The gene names given are mouse names. The read halts 1 residue ahead of the CDR3 end, with the missing end drawn from the germline J gene. This rearrangement joins TRBV13-2 to TRBJ2-1; maybe TRBD1 (5 bases). The CDR3 is made up of 12 amino acids. Germline lookup yields CDR1 NNHNN and CDR2 SYGAGS (reference sequence). V was pared by 7 bases and J by 4 bases, with 9 bases between. The sequenced part of the CDR3 DNA is TGTGCCAGCTCCCAGGGTTATGCTGAGCAGTTC. It yields the protein CASSQGYAEQF. The full CDR3 sequence reads CASSQGYAEQFF.

As for this clone: Gene names refer to mouse genes. The read ends 1 residue shy of where the CDR3 ends; the end is completed using the germline J gene. The same CDR3 also results from other DNA sequences found in this sample. The chain employs TRBV13-2 and TRBJ2-3; the D gene could be TRBD1 or TRBD2 (5 bases each). CDR3 size: 14 residues. Trimming pared 1 base from V and 1 base from J, leaving 7 bases between. Germline CDR1 is NNHNN and CDR2 is SYGAGS (reference sequence). CDR3 amino acids: CASGDLGRAETLYF. CDR3 DNA (partial): TGTGCCAGCGGTGATCTGGGACGTGCAGAAACGCTGTAT.

This clone occurred once. Genes and germline are mouse. The sequence runs out 1 residue before the end of the CDR3; the remainder is reconstructed from the germline J gene. The chain recombines TRBV13-3 with TRBJ2-4; D may be TRBD2 (7 bases). V was clipped by 0 bases and J by 8 bases, with 13 bases between them. In germline, CDR1 is NNHDY, CDR2 SYVADS. The CDR3 consists of 14 residues. CDR3 DNA, as far as it was read: TGTGCCAGCAGTGATGCCGGGGGGCGCGGCACCTTGTAC. Its translation: CASSDAGGRGTLY. The whole CDR3 sequence reads CASSDAGGRGTLYF.

As for this clone: Mouse germline and gene names are used. The read ends 1 residue early relative to the CDR3; the germline J gene fills the gap. The J gene is TRBJ1-1, the V gene TRBV19; unclear D gene. Germline-derived CDR1 and CDR2 are FNHDT and SITEND (reference sequence). This CDR3 region has 11 residues. Between the trimmed V and J ends, which lost 2 bases and 7 bases, there was a span of 6 bases. The CDR3 protein is CASSIGKEVFF. Incomplete CDR3 DNA: TGTGCCAGCAGTATTGGCAAAGAAGTCTTC.

Turning to this clone: Mouse names are used for the genes. CDR3 DNA (partial): TGTGCCAGCAGTCTGGACGGAAACACAGAAGTCTTC. It translates to CASSLDGNTEVF. The CDR3 reads in full as CASSLDGNTEVFF. The V call is TRBV26, the J call TRBJ1-1; no clear D. The CDR3 goes on 1 residue after the read ends, and that part is filled in from the germline J gene. The ends were cut back, 2 bases at V and 1 base at J, with 5 bases in the middle. CDR1 is KGHPV, CDR2 FQNQEV, per germline (reference sequence). This CDR3 is 13 amino acids long.

This clone is labeled medium-sized. Each gene name is a mouse one. Read data end 1 residue before the CDR3 end; the end is taken from the germline J gene. V gene TRBV26 combines with J gene TRBJ2-7, with D perhaps matching TRBD1 (6 bases). Trimming removed 4 bases at V and 0 bases at J, with 10 bases between. CDR1 KGHPV and CDR2 FQNQEV come from the germline V gene (reference sequence). This CDR3 is built from 14 residues. The CDR3 bases that were read are TGTGCCAGCAGTCCTACAGGGCACTCCTATGAACAGTAC. As protein: CASSPTGHSYEQY. The entire CDR3 sequence reads CASSPTGHSYEQYF.

As concerns this clone: Mouse germline and gene names are used. Read sequence stops 1 residue before the CDR3 end, and the germline J gene provides the missing end. The rearrangement uses TRBV13-3 and TRBJ2-7, with TRBD2 identical over 12 bases. Germline CDR1 and CDR2: NNHDY and SYVADS. The CDR3 is made up of 14 amino acids. V trimming: 3 bases; J trimming: 2 bases; junction bases outside the gene matches: 0. CDR3 bases read: TGTGCCAGCAGTGGGGACTGGGGGGCCTATGAACAGTAC. This translates into CASSGDWGAYEQY. The whole CDR3 protein is CASSGDWGAYEQYF.

Comment on this clone: Gene names refer to mouse genes. The read ends 1 residue early relative to the CDR3; the germline J gene fills the gap. The V call is TRBV13-2, the J call TRBJ2-3, with unresolved D. Germline CDR1 and CDR2: NNHNN and SYGAGS (reference sequence). This CDR3 is built from 14 residues. The V gene lost 2 bases and the J gene lost 0 bases, with 7 bases spanning the gap. This chain's CDR3 is CASGELTSAETLYF. Incomplete CDR3 DNA: TGTGCCAGCGGTGAACTAACTAGTGCAGAAACGCTGTAT.

Points on this clone: Germline and genes here are mouse. The read halts 1 residue ahead of the CDR3 end, with the missing end drawn from the germline J gene. The chain combines TRBV13-2 with TRBJ2-7; tentative D call: TRBD2 (7 bases). Germline V gene sequence: CDR1 NNHNN, CDR2 SYGAGS (reference sequence). The CDR3 covers 10 residues. The V end lost 7 bases, the J end lost 6 bases, and 8 bases lay between the germline ends. The sequenced part of the CDR3 DNA is TGTGCCAGCAGGGGGGGTGAACAGTAC. It encodes CASRGGEQY. The entire CDR3 protein is CASRGGEQYF.